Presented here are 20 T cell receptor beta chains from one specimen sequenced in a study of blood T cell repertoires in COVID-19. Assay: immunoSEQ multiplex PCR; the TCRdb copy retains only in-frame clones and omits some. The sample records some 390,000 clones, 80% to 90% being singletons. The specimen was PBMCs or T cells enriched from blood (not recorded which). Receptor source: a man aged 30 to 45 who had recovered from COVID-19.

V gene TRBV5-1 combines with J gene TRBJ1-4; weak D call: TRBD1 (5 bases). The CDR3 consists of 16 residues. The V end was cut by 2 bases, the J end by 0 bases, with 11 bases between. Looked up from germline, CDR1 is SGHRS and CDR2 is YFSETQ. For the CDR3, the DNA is TGCGCCAGCAGCTTTATGGGGCGATCAACTAATGAAAAACTGTTTTTT. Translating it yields CASSFMGRSTNEKLFF.

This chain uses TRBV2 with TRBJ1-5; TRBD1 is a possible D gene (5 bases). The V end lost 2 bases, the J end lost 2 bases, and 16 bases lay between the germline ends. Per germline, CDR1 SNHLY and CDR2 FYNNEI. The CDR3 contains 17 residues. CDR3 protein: CASSEFSQAAGNQPQHF. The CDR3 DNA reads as TGTGCCAGCAGTGAATTTTCACAGGCCGCTGGCAATCAGCCCCAGCATTTT. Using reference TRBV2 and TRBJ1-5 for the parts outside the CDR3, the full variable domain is EPEVTQTPSHQVTQMGQEVILRCVPISNHLYFYWYRQILGQKVEFLVSFYNNEISEKSEIFDDQFSVERPDGSNFTLKIRSTKLEDSAMYFCASSEFSQAAGNQPQHFGDGTRLSIL.

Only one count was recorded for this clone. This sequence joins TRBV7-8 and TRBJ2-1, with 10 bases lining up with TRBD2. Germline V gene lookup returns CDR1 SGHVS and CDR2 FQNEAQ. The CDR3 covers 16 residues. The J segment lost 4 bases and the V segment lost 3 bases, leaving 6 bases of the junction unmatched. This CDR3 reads CASSLVGLAEYNEQFF. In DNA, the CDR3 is TGTGCCAGCAGCTTGGTCGGACTAGCGGAGTACAATGAGCAGTTCTTC.

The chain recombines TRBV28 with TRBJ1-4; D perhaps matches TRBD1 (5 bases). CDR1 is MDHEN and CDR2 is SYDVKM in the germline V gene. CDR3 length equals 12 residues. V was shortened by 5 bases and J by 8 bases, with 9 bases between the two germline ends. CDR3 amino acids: CASSTGGEKLFF. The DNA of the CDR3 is TGTGCCAGCAGTACCGGGGGGGAAAAACTGTTTTTT.

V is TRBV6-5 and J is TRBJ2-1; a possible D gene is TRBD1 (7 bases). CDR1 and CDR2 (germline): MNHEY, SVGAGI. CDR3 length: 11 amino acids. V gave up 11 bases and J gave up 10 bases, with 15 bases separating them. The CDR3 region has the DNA TGTGCCGCAGCGCAGGGGGGAGAGCAGTTCTTC. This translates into CAAAQGGEQFF.

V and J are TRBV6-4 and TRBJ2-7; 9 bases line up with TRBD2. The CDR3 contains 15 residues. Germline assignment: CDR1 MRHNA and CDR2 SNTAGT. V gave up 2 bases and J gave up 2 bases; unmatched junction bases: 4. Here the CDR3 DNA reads TGTGCCAGCAGTGACCAGCGGGAGGCCACCTACGAGCAGTACTTC. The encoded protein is CASSDQREATYEQYF.

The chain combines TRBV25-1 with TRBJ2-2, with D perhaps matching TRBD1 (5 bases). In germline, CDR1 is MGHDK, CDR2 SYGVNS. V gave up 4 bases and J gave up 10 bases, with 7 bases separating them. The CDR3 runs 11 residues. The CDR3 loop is CASSVREELFF. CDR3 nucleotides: TGTGCCAGCAGTGTCAGGGAGGAGCTGTTTTTT. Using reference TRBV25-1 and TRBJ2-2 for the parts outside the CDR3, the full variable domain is EADIYQTPRYLVIGTGKKITLECSQTMGHDKMYWYQQDPGMELHLIHYSYGVNSTEKGDLSSESTVSRIRTEHFPLTLESARPSHTSQYLCASSVREELFFGEGSRLTVL.

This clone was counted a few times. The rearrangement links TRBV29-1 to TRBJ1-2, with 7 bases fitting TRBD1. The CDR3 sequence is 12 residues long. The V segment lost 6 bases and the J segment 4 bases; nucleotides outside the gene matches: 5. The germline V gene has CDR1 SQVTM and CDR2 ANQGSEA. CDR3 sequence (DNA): TGCAGCGTCGGAACAGGGGTCTATGGCTACACCTTC. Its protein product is CSVGTGVYGYTF.

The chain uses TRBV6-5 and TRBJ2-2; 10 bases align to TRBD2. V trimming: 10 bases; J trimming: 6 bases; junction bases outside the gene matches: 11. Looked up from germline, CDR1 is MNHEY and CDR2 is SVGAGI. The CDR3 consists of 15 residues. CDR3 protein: CATQAGGPVAGELFF. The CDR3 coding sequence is TGTGCCACCCAAGCGGGAGGGCCGGTAGCCGGGGAGCTGTTTTTT.

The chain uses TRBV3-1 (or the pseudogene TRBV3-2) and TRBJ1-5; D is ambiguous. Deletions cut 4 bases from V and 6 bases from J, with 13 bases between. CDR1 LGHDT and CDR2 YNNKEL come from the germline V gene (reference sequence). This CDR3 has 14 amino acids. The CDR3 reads CASSPEFGGQPQHF. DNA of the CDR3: TGTGCCAGCAGCCCGGAGTTCGGTGGTCAGCCCCAGCATTTT.

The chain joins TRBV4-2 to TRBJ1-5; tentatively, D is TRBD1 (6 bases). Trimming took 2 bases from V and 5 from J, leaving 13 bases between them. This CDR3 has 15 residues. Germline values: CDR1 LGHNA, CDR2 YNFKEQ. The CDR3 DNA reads TGTGCCAGCAGCCAATTCCGGGACAACGATCAGCCCCAGCATTTT. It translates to CASSQFRDNDQPQHF.

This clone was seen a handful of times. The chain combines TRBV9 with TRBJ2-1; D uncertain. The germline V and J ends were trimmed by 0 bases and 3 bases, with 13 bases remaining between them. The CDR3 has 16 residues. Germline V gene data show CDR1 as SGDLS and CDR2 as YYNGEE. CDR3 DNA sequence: TGTGCCAGCAGCGTAGGCGGTAGATTCGGCTACAATGAGCAGTTCTTC. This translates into CASSVGGRFGYNEQFF.

CDR3 sequence (DNA): TGTGCCATCAGCACTAGCGGGAGGGCCCATGAGCAGTTCTTC. Protein sequence: CAISTSGRAHEQFF. This chain connects TRBV10-3 to TRBJ2-1, with 13 bases aligning to TRBD2. V dropped 6 bases and J dropped 8; count of bases not matched to a gene: 4. This CDR3 region has 14 residues. Germline CDR1 reads ENHRY; CDR2 reads SYGVKD.

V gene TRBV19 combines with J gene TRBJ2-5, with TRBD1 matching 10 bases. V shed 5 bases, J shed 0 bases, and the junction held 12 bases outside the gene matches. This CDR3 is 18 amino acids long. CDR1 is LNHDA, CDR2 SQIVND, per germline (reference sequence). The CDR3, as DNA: TGTGCCAGTAGTCCAACCCCCGGGACAGGGGACCACCAAGAGACCCAGTACTTC. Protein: CASSPTPGTGDHQETQYF.

The CDR3 bases are TGTGCCAGCAGCCCGCGGGACAGGGAGATGAACACTGAAGCTTTCTTT. Its translation is CASSPRDREMNTEAFF. The chain employs TRBV14 and TRBJ1-1; 9 nucleotides match TRBD1. The germline CDR1 and CDR2 sequences are SGHDN and FVKESK. Trimming at V came to 4 bases and at J to 0 bases, leaving 6 bases not matched to a gene. The CDR3 is 16 residues long.

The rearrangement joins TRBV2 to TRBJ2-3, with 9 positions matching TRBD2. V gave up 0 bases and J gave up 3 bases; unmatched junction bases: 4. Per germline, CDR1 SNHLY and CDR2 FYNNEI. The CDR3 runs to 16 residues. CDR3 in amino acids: CASSEAGTSLTDTQYF. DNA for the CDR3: TGTGCCAGCAGTGAAGCCGGGACTAGCTTGACAGATACGCAGTATTTT. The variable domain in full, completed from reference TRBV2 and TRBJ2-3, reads EPEVTQTPSHQVTQMGQEVILRCVPISNHLYFYWYRQILGQKVEFLVSFYNNEISEKSEIFDDQFSVERPDGSNFTLKIRSTKLEDSAMYFCASSEAGTSLTDTQYFGPGTRLTVL.

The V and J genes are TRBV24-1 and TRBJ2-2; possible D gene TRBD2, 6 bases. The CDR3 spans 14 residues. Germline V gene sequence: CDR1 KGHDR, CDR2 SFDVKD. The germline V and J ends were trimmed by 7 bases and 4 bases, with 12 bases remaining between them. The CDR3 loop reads CATSLAGFTGELFF. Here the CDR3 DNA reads TGTGCCACCAGCCTGGCGGGGTTCACCGGGGAGCTGTTTTTT.

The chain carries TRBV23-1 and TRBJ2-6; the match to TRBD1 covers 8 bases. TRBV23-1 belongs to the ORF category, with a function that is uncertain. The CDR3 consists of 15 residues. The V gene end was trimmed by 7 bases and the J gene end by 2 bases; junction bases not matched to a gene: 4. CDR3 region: CASTGQGPGANVLTF. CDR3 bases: TGCGCCAGCACAGGACAGGGTCCTGGGGCCAACGTCCTGACTTTC.

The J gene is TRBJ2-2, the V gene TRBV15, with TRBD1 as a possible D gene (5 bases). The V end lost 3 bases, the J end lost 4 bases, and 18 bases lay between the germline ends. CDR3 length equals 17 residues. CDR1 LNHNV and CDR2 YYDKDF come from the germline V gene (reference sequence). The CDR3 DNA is TGTGCCACCAGCAGCTGGGGCTTCCTCCGCGGCACCGGGGAGCTGTTTTTT. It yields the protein CATSSWGFLRGTGELFF.

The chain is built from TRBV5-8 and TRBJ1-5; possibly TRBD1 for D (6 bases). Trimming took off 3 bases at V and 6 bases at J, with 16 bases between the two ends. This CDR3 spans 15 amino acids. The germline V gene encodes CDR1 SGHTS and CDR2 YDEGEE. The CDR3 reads CASSYEGGASQPQHF. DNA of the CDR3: TGTGCCAGCAGCTACGAGGGGGGGGCGAGTCAGCCCCAGCATTTT. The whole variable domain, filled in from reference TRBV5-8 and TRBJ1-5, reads EAGVTQSPTHLIKTRGQQATLRCSPISGHTSVYWYQQALGLGLQFLLWYDEGEERNRGNFPPRFSGRQFPNYSSELNVNALELEDSALYLCASSYEGGASQPQHFGDGTRLSIL.